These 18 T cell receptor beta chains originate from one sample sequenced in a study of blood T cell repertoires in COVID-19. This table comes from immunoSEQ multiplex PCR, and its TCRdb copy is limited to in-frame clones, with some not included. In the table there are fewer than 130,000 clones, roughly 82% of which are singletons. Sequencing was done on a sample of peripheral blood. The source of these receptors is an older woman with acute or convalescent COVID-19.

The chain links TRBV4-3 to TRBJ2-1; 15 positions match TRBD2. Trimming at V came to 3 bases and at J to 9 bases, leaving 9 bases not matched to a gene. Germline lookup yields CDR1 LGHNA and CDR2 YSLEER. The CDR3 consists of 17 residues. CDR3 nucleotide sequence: TGCGCCAGCAGCCACCGACTACCGGGACTAGCGGGGGGTGAGCAGTTCTTC. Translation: CASSHRLPGLAGGEQFF.

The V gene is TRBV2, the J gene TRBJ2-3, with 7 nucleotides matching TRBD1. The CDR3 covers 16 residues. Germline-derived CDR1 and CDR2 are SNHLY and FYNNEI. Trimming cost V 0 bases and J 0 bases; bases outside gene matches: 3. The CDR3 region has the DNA TGTGCCAGCAGTGAAGCAGGGGGCACTAGCACAGATACGCAGTATTTT. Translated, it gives CASSEAGGTSTDTQYF. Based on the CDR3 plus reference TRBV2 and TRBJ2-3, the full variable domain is EPEVTQTPSHQVTQMGQEVILRCVPISNHLYFYWYRQILGQKVEFLVSFYNNEISEKSEIFDDQFSVERPDGSNFTLKIRSTKLEDSAMYFCASSEAGGTSTDTQYFGPGTRLTVL.

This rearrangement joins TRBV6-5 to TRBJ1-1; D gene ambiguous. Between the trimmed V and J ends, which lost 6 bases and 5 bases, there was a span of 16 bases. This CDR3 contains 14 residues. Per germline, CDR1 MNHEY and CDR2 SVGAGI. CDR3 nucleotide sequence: TGTGCCAGCAGCAGATCCTCCCCGGGGACTGAAGCTTTCTTT. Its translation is CASSRSSPGTEAFF.

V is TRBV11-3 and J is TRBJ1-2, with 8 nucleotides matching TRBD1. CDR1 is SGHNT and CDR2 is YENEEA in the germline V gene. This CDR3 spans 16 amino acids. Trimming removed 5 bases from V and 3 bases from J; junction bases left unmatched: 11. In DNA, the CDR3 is TGTGCCAGCAGCCGATCTCAGGCGACAGGGGACTATGGCTACACCTTC. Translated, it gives CASSRSQATGDYGYTF.

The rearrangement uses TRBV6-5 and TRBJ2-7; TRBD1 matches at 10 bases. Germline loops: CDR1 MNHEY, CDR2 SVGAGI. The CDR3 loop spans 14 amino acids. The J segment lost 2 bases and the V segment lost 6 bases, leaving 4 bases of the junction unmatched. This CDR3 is CASRTGGVTYEQYF. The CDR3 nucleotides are TGTGCCAGCAGGACAGGGGGCGTAACCTACGAGCAGTACTTC.

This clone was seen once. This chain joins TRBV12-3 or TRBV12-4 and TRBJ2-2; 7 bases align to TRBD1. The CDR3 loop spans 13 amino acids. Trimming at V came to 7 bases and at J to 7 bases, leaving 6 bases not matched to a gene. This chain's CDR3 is CASTLDRFGELFF. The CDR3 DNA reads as TGTGCCAGCACCCTGGACAGGTTCGGGGAGCTGTTTTTT.

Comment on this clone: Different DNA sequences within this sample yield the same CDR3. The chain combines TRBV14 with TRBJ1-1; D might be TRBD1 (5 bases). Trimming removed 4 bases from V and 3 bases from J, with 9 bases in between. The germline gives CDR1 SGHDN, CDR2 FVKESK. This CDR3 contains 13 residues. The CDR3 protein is CASSLQGYTEAFF. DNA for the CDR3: TGTGCCAGCAGCCTTCAGGGTTACACTGAAGCTTTCTTT.

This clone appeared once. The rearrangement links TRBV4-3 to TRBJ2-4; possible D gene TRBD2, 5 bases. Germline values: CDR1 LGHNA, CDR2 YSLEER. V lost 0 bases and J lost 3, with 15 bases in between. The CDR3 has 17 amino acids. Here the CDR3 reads CASSQDRGSGLKNIQYF. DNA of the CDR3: TGCGCCAGCAGCCAAGATCGGGGAAGCGGCCTCAAAAACATTCAGTACTTC.

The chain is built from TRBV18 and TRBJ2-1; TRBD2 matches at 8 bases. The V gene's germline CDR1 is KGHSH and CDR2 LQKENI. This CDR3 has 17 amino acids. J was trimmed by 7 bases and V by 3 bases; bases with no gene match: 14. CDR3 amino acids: CASSPREGDRVKNEQFF. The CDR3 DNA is TGTGCCAGCTCACCCCGGGAGGGAGACAGAGTTAAAAATGAGCAGTTCTTC. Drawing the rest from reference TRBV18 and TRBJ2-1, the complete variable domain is NAGVMQNPRHLVRRRGQEARLRCSPMKGHSHVYWYRQLPEEGLKFMVYLQKENIIDESGMPKERFSAEFPKEGPSILRIQQVVRGDSAAYFCASSPREGDRVKNEQFFGPGTRLTVL.

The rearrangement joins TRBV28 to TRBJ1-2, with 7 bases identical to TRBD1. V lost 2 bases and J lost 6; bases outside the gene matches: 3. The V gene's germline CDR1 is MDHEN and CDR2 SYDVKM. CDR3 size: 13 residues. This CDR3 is CASSLVQGNGYTF. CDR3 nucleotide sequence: TGTGCCAGCAGTTTAGTACAGGGGAATGGCTACACCTTC.

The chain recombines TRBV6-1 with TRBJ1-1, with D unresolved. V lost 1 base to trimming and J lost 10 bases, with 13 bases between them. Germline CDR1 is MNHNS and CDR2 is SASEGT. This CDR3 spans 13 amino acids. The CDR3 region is CASSEVGRATAFF. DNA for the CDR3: TGTGCCAGCAGTGAAGTGGGGAGGGCTACAGCTTTCTTT.

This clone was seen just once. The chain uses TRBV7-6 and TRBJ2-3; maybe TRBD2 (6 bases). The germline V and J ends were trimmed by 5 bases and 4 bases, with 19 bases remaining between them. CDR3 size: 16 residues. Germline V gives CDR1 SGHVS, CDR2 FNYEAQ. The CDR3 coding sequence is TGTGCCAGCAGCCTGAGGACTGGCGGGAACTCAGATACGCAGTATTTT. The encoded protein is CASSLRTGGNSDTQYF.

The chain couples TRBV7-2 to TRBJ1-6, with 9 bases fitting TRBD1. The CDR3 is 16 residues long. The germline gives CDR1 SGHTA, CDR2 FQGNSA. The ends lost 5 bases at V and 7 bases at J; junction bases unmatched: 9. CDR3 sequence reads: CASSITGTGLNSPLHF. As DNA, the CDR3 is TGTGCCAGCAGCATAACCGGGACAGGGCTCAATTCACCCCTCCACTTT.

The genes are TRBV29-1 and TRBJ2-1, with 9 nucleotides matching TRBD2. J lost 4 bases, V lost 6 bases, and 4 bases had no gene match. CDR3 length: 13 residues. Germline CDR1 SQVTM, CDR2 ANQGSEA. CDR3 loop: CSVRSGGYNEQFF. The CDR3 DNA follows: TGCAGCGTCCGTAGCGGGGGTTACAATGAGCAGTTCTTC.

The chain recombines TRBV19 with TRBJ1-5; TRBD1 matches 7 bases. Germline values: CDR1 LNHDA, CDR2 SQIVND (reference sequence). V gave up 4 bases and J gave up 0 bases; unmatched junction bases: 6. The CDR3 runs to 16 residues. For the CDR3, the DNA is TGTGCCAGTAGTAGACAGGGAACATATAGCAATCAGCCCCAGCATTTT. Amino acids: CASSRQGTYSNQPQHF.

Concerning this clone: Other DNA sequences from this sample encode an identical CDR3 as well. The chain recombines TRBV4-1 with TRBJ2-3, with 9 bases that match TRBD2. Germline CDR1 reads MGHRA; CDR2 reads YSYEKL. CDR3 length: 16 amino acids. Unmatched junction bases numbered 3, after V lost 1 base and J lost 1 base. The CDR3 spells CASSQVVAGGTDTQYF. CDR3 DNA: TGCGCCAGCAGCCAAGTTGTAGCGGGGGGCACAGATACGCAGTATTTT.

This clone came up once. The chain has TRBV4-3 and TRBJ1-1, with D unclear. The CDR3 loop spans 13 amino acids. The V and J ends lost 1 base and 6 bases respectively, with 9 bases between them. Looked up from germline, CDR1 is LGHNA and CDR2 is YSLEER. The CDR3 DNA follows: TGCGCCAGCAGCCAAGTTCGAGAGTCTGAAGCTTTCTTT. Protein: CASSQVRESEAFF.

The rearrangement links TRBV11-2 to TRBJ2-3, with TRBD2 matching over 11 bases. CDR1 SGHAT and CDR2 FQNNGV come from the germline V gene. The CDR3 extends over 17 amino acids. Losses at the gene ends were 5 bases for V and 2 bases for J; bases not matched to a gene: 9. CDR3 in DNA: TGTGCCAGCAGCCTAATAGCGGGGGGGCCTGACACAGATACGCAGTATTTT. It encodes CASSLIAGGPDTDTQYF.